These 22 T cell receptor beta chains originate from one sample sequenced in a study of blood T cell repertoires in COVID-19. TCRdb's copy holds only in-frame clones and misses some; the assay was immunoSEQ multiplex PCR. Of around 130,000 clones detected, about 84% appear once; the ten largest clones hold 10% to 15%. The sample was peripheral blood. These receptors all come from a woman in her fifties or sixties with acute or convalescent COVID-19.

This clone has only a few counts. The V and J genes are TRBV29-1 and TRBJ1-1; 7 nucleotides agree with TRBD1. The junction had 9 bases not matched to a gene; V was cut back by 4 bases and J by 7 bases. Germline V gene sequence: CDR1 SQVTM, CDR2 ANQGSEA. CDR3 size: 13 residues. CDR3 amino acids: CSVGSTGTYEAFF. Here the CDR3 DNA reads TGCAGCGTTGGCTCGACAGGGACCTATGAAGCTTTCTTT.

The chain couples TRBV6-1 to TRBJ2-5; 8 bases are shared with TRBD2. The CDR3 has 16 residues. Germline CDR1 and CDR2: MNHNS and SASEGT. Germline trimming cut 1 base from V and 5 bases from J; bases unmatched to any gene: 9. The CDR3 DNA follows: TGTGCCAGCAGTGAAGAAAGCGGGGGCCGGGGGGAGACCCAGTACTTC. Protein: CASSEESGGRGETQYF.

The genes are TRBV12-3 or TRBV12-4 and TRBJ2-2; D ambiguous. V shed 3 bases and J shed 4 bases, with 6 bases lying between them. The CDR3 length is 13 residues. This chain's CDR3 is CASSLSVTGELFF. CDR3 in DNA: TGTGCCAGCAGTTTGTCTGTCACCGGGGAGCTGTTTTTT.

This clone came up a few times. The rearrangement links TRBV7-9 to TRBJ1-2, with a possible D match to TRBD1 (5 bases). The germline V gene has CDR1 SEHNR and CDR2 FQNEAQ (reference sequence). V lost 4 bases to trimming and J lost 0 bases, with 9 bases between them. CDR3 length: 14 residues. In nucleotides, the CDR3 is TGTGCCAGCAGCTCCGGGGGTGCTAACTATGGCTACACCTTC. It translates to CASSSGGANYGYTF.

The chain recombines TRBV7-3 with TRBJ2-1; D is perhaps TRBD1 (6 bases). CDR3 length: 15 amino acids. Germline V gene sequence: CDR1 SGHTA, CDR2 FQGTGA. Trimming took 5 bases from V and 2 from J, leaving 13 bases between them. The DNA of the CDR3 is TGTGCCAGCAGCCCAGGACAGTTTACCTACAATGAGCAGTTCTTC. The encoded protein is CASSPGQFTYNEQFF. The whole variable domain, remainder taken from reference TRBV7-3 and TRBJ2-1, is GAGVSQTPSNKVTEKGKYVELRCDPISGHTALYWYRQSLGQGPEFLIYFQGTGAADDSGLPNDRFFAVRPEGSVSTLKIQRTERGDSAVYLCASSPGQFTYNEQFFGPGTRLTVL.

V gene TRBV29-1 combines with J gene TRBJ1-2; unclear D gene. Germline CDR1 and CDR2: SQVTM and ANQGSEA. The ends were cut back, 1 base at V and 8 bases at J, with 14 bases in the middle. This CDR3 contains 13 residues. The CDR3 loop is CSVEVQRGMGYTF. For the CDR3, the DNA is TGCAGCGTTGAAGTTCAAAGAGGGATGGGCTACACCTTC.

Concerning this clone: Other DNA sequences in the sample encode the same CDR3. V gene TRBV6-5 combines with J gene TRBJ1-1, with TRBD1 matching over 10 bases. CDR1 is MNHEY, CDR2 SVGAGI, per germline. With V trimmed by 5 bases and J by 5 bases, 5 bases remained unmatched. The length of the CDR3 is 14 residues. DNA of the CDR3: TGTGCCAGCAGTCGGGACAGGGGAAATACTGAAGCTTTCTTT. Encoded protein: CASSRDRGNTEAFF.

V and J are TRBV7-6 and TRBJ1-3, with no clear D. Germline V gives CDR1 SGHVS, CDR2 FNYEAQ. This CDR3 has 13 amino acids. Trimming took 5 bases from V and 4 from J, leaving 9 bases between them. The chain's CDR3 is CASSPGGGNTIYF. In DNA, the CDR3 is TGTGCCAGCAGCCCGGGCGGGGGAAACACCATATATTTT.

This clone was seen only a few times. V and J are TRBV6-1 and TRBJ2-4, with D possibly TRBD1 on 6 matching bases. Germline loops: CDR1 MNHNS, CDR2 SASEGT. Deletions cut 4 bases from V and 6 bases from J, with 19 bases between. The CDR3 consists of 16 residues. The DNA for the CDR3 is TGTGCCAGCAGTGGTCACAGGGCCCTGGAACTAAACATTCAGTACTTC. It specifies CASSGHRALELNIQYF.

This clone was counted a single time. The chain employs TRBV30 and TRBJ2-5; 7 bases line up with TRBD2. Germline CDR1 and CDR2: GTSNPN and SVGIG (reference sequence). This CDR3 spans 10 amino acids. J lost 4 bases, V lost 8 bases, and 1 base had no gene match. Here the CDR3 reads CAGGGETQYF. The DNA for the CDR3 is TGTGCCGGCGGGGGAGAGACCCAGTACTTC.

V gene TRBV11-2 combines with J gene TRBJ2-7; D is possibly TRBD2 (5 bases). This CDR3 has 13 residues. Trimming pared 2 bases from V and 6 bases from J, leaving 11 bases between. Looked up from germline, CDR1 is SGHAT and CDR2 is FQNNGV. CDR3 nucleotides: TGTGCCAGCAGCTTAAACGAGGGCCTCGAGCAGTACGTC. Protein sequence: CASSLNEGLEQYV.

CDR3 sequence reads: CASSQDRNTEAFF. The DNA for the CDR3 is TGTGCCAGCAGCCAGGACAGGAACACTGAAGCTTTCTTT. The chain employs TRBV3-1 (or the pseudogene TRBV3-2) and TRBJ1-1, with D maybe TRBD1 (6 bases). Looked up from germline, CDR1 is LGHDT and CDR2 is YNNKEL (reference sequence). The ends were cut back, 3 bases at V and 1 base at J, with 6 bases in the middle. This CDR3 comprises 13 residues.

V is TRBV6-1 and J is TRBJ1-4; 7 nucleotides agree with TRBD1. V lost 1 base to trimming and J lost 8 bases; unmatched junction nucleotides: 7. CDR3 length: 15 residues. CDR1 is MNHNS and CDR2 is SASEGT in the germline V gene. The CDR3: CASSEGQGQGEKLFF. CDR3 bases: TGTGCCAGCAGTGAAGGACAGGGCCAAGGAGAAAAACTGTTTTTT.

The CDR3 sequence: CASSLAQGNIAEAFF. The CDR3 DNA reads TGTGCCAGCAGCTTGGCTCAGGGCAATATCGCTGAAGCTTTCTTT. The genes are TRBV5-6 and TRBJ1-1; a possible D gene is TRBD1 (5 bases). Germline loops: CDR1 SGHDT, CDR2 YYEEEE. Trimming cost V 0 bases and J 6 bases, with 15 bases left between them. The CDR3 runs 15 residues.

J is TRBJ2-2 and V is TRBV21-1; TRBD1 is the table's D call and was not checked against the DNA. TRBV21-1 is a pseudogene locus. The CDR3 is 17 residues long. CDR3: CASSNLGDRTNTGELFF. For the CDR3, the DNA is TGTGCCAGCAGCAATTTGGGGGACAGGACGAACACCGGGGAGCTGTTTTTT.

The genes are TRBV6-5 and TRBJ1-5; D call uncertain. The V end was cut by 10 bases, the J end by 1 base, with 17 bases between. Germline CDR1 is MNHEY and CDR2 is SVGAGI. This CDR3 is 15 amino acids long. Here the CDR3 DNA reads TGTGCCACCATTCCCCCGCGAGGAAGCAATCAGCCCCAGCATTTT. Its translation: CATIPPRGSNQPQHF.

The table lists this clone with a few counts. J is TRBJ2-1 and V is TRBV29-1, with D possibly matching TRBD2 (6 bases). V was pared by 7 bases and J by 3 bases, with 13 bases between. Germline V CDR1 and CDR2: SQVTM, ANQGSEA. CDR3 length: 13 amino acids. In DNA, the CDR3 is TGCAGCGGGAGGGATGATAACTACAATGAGCAGTTCTTC. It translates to CSGRDDNYNEQFF.

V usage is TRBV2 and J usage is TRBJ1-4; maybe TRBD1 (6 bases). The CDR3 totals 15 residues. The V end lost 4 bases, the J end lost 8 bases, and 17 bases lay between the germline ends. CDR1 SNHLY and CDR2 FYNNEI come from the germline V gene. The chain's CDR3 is CASSVLGAVGEKLFF. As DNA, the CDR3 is TGTGCCAGCAGTGTATTGGGGGCCGTTGGAGAAAAACTGTTTTTT.

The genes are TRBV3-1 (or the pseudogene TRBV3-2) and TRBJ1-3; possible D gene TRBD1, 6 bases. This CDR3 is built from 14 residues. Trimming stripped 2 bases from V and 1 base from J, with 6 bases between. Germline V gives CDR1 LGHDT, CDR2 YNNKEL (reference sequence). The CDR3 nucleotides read TGTGCCAGCAGCCAACAGGGGTCTGGAAACACCATATATTTT. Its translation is CASSQQGSGNTIYF.

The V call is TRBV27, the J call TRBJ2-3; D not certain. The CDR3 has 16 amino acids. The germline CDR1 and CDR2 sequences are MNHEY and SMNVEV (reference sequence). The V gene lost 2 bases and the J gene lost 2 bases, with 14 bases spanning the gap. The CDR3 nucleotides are TGTGCCAGCAGTTTAGGCACGAGGTCCCTCACAGATACGCAGTATTTT. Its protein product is CASSLGTRSLTDTQYF.

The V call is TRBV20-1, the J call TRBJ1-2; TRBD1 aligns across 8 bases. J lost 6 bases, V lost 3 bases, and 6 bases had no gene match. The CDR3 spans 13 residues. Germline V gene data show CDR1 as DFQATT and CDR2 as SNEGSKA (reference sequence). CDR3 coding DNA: TGCAGTGCTAGTGGCAGGGGGCAGGATGGCTACACCTTC. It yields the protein CSASGRGQDGYTF.

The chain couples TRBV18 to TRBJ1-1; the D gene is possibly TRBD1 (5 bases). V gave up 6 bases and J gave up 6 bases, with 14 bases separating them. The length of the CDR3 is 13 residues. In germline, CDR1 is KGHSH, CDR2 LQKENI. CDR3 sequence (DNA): TGTGCCAGCTCCCGCGGGGCGGGTGCTGAAGCTTTCTTT. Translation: CASSRGAGAEAFF.